The 30 T cell receptor beta chains below all came from one sample that was sequenced in a study of T cell changes during pregnancy in multiple sclerosis. TCRdb's table, derived via immunoSEQ multiplex PCR, lists solely in-frame clones and lacks some. The data hold 45,000 to 50,000 clones, with 90% to 95% observed a single time. The sample here was CD8+ T cells from peripheral blood mononuclear cells, taken in the first trimester of pregnancy. The receptor source for this set is a female donor with multiple sclerosis, enrolled in a pregnancy study.

The gene calls are TRBV6-5 and TRBJ2-7, with 10 bases that match TRBD2. The germline V gene has CDR1 MNHEY and CDR2 SVGAGI. With 2 bases clipped from V and 3 bases from J, the junction kept 4 bases outside the gene matches. This CDR3 is 15 amino acids long. DNA of the CDR3: TGTGCCAGCAGTTACGGGCTAGCGGGAGACTACGAGCAGTACTTC. Residues: CASSYGLAGDYEQYF.

The J gene is TRBJ2-7, the V gene TRBV27, with TRBD2 as a possible D gene (6 bases). Trimming pared 6 bases from V and 0 bases from J, leaving 12 bases between. From germline, CDR1 is MNHEY and CDR2 SMNVEV (reference sequence). The CDR3 runs to 14 residues. CDR3 in amino acids: CASRFAGGSYEQYF. DNA for the CDR3: TGTGCCAGCAGATTCGCCGGGGGCTCCTACGAGCAGTACTTC.

J is TRBJ1-5 and V is TRBV10-1; 7 bases map to TRBD1. Losses at the gene ends were 3 bases for V and 3 bases for J; bases not matched to a gene: 14. Germline CDR1 and CDR2: WNHNN and SYGVQD (reference sequence). CDR3 length equals 18 residues. Written as DNA, the CDR3 is TGCGCCAGCAGTGATTCGACAGGGCCTGCTTATTTCAATCAGCCCCAGCATTTT. Amino acids: CASSDSTGPAYFNQPQHF.

This clone came up once. The gene calls are TRBV5-5 and TRBJ1-3; 7 bases are shared with TRBD1. Germline lookup yields CDR1 SGHKS and CDR2 YYEKEE (reference sequence). The length of the CDR3 is 15 residues. After removal of 0 bases from V and 5 bases from J, the junction contained 5 bases not matched to a gene. The CDR3 sequence is CASSLGTGSRNTIYF. In DNA, the CDR3 is TGTGCCAGCAGCTTGGGGACAGGCTCCCGAAACACCATATATTTT.

The rearrangement uses TRBV6-6 and TRBJ1-4; D might be TRBD1 (5 bases). The V gene's germline CDR1 is MNHNY and CDR2 SVGAGI (reference sequence). Deletions cut 6 bases from V and 5 bases from J, with 13 bases between. The CDR3 runs 14 residues. CDR3 bases: TGTGCCAGCAGGGACGGGCAGGGAAATGAAAAACTGTTTTTT. Translated, it gives CASRDGQGNEKLFF.

The chain combines TRBV6-1 with TRBJ2-3; D is possibly TRBD2 (6 bases). V shed 1 base and J shed 1 base, with 9 bases lying between them. Germline V CDR1 and CDR2: MNHNS, SASEGT. This CDR3 contains 15 residues. The CDR3 DNA follows: TGTGCCAGCAGTGAAGAATCGGGGGGCACAGATACGCAGTATTTT. Encoded protein: CASSEESGGTDTQYF.

The gene calls are TRBV1 and TRBJ2-7; TRBD1 is the table's D call and was not checked against the DNA. TRBV1 is tagged as a pseudogene. The CDR3 runs to 13 residues. CDR3 residues: CTSSPGHRYEQYF. The CDR3 DNA reads as TGCACCAGCAGCCCGGGACATCGCTACGAGCAGTACTTC.

The V gene is TRBV4-1, the J gene TRBJ2-1, with a tentative D call TRBD2 (6 bases). Trimming took off 0 bases at V and 9 bases at J, with 18 bases between the two ends. The CDR3 spans 16 residues. CDR1 and CDR2 from the germline V gene are MGHRA and YSYEKL. DNA of the CDR3: TGCGCCAGCAGCCAAGATCCGGGACTTCCTGCTGGTGAGCAGTTCTTC. This sequence encodes CASSQDPGLPAGEQFF.

This chain links TRBV6-6 with TRBJ2-7, with 7 bases identical to TRBD2. Germline V CDR1 and CDR2: MNHNY, SVGAGI (reference sequence). The V segment lost 2 bases and the J segment 6 bases; nucleotides outside the gene matches: 4. There are 13 residues in the CDR3. This CDR3 reads CASSYDIAGEQYF. CDR3 nucleotides: TGTGCCAGCAGTTACGATATAGCGGGCGAGCAGTACTTC.

The V gene is TRBV20-1, the J gene TRBJ2-1; 7 bases agree with TRBD2. CDR3 length: 10 residues. V trimming: 3 bases; J trimming: 15 bases; junction bases outside the gene matches: 5. Germline CDR1 DFQATT, CDR2 SNEGSKA (reference sequence). Written as DNA, the CDR3 is TGCAGTGCTAGCACTAGCGCTCCGTTCTTC. It is translated as CSASTSAPFF.

The V call is TRBV27, the J call TRBJ2-1; TRBD2 aligns across 7 bases. This CDR3 region has 14 residues. Germline V gives CDR1 MNHEY, CDR2 SMNVEV (reference sequence). V shed 4 bases and J 7 bases; nucleotides not matched to a gene: 7. CDR3 residues: CASSSRVGGNEQFF. The CDR3 DNA reads as TGTGCCAGCAGTTCTAGAGTGGGGGGGAATGAGCAGTTCTTC.

This clone was counted a single time. The chain recombines TRBV5-4 with TRBJ2-1; the match to TRBD2 covers 10 bases. V lost 1 base and J lost 11; bases outside the gene matches: 15. This CDR3 spans 17 amino acids. In germline, CDR1 is SGHNT, CDR2 YYREEE (reference sequence). For the CDR3, the DNA is TGTGCCAGCAGCTTGAAACTCGGACTAGCGGCTCCTGGGAAGCAGTTCTTC. It specifies CASSLKLGLAAPGKQFF.

This clone was counted once. The CDR3 sequence is CATSRVSRGRRELFF. CDR3 DNA: TGTGCCACCAGCAGAGTAAGCAGGGGACGAAGGGAGCTGTTTTTT. The rearrangement uses TRBV15 and TRBJ2-2; TRBD1 is a possible D gene (6 bases). Germline V gene lookup returns CDR1 LNHNV and CDR2 YYDKDF (reference sequence). Trimming took 1 base from V and 9 from J, leaving 15 bases between them. The CDR3 runs to 15 residues.

In this sample, this clone turned up once. The rearrangement uses TRBV7-9 and TRBJ1-1; a weak D match, TRBD1 (5 bases). Germline-derived CDR1 and CDR2 are SEHNR and FQNEAQ (reference sequence). The CDR3 is made up of 14 amino acids. With 8 bases removed from V and 1 base from J, the gap between germline ends came to 14 bases. The CDR3 is CASSPPGGNTEAFF. CDR3 nucleotide sequence: TGTGCCAGCTCCCCGCCCGGGGGGAACACTGAAGCTTTCTTT.

The genes are TRBV7-9 and TRBJ2-3; D gene ambiguous. Trimming took off 7 bases at V and 4 bases at J, with 12 bases between the two ends. The CDR3 is 13 residues long. Germline assignment: CDR1 SEHNR and CDR2 FQNEAQ (reference sequence). The CDR3 DNA is TGTGCCAGCATCGAGGCGGCGTCAGATACGCAGTATTTT. As protein: CASIEAASDTQYF.

The chain recombines TRBV9 with TRBJ1-3, with D possibly matching TRBD1 (6 bases). Trimming took 6 bases from V and 0 from J, leaving 10 bases between them. Per the germline V gene, CDR1 is SGDLS and CDR2 is YYNGEE. This CDR3 has 14 residues. The DNA of the CDR3 is TGTGCCAGCACAGGGGTCAACTCTGGAAACACCATATATTTT. Translating gives CASTGVNSGNTIYF.

The chain employs TRBV4-3 and TRBJ2-1; D gene uncertain. CDR1 and CDR2 (germline): LGHNA, YSLEER. There are 15 residues in the CDR3. Between the trimmed V and J ends, which lost 0 bases and 10 bases, there was a span of 16 bases. The CDR3 protein is CASSQDLGSVLEQFF. As DNA, the CDR3 is TGCGCCAGCAGCCAAGATCTTGGCAGCGTCTTGGAGCAGTTCTTC.

This clone appeared a single time. The chain carries TRBV7-9 and TRBJ2-1; maybe TRBD1 (6 bases). This CDR3 comprises 13 residues. V dropped 8 bases and J dropped 5 bases, with 13 bases sitting between them. Germline V gene sequence: CDR1 SEHNR, CDR2 FQNEAQ (reference sequence). DNA of the CDR3: TGTGCCAGCGTTCAGGGGCCCAACAATGAGCAGTTCTTC. Amino acid sequence: CASVQGPNNEQFF.

This clone was counted once. This rearrangement joins TRBV7-9 to TRBJ2-3; D not resolved. The CDR3 extends over 13 amino acids. Trimming stripped 1 base from V and 2 bases from J, with 4 bases between. Germline V gene sequence: CDR1 SEHNR, CDR2 FQNEAQ (reference sequence). CDR3 in amino acids: CASSLGATDTQYF. CDR3 DNA: TGTGCCAGCAGCTTAGGAGCCACAGATACGCAGTATTTT.

The chain combines TRBV5-1 with TRBJ2-7, with 7 bases lining up with TRBD2. The CDR3 is 13 amino acids. V gave up 3 bases and J gave up 0 bases; unmatched junction bases: 0. CDR1 and CDR2 from the germline V gene are SGHRS and YFSETQ. The CDR3 sequence: CASSWTSSYEQYF. In DNA form, the CDR3 reads TGCGCCAGCAGCTGGACTAGCTCCTACGAGCAGTACTTC.

This clone was observed a single time. The V and J genes are TRBV7-9 and TRBJ1-1; 7 positions agree with TRBD1. Germline V lookup: CDR1 SEHNR, CDR2 FQNEAQ (reference sequence). J lost 0 bases, V lost 5 bases, and 12 bases had no gene match. The length of the CDR3 is 17 residues. The DNA for the CDR3 is TGTGCCAGCAGCCGTCTAAACAGGGGTAAAATGAACACTGAAGCTTTCTTT. Translated: CASSRLNRGKMNTEAFF.

The chain uses TRBV7-8 and TRBJ2-5; 11 nucleotides agree with TRBD2. The CDR3 is made up of 16 amino acids. Germline loops: CDR1 SGHVS, CDR2 FQNEAQ. J gave up 4 bases and V 1 base, and 5 bases lay outside the gene matches. The CDR3 loop is CASSLVTSGGRETQYF. CDR3 DNA: TGTGCCAGCAGCTTAGTAACTAGCGGGGGTAGAGAGACCCAGTACTTC.

The chain employs TRBV6-6 and TRBJ1-1, with 7 bases lining up with TRBD1. Trimming took 5 bases from V and 3 from J; bases not matched to a gene: 3. Germline V gives CDR1 MNHNY, CDR2 SVGAGI (reference sequence). The CDR3 has 13 amino acids. The CDR3 is CASSLTGDTEAFF. DNA for the CDR3: TGTGCCAGCAGTCTTACAGGGGACACTGAAGCTTTCTTT.

This chain connects TRBV6-1 to TRBJ1-2; D not resolved. The CDR3 contains 12 residues. Germline CDR1 and CDR2: MNHNS and SASEGT. Trimming cost V 6 bases and J 4 bases, with 9 bases left between them. The CDR3: CASSGPVYGYTF. CDR3 coding DNA: TGTGCCAGCAGCGGTCCCGTCTATGGCTACACCTTC.

The genes are TRBV27 and TRBJ1-3; D is undetermined. Between the trimmed V and J ends, which lost 5 bases and 0 bases, there was a span of 8 bases. This CDR3 is 14 amino acids long. Germline CDR1 MNHEY, CDR2 SMNVEV (reference sequence). The CDR3 reads CASSPSGSGNTIYF. In nucleotides, the CDR3 is TGTGCCAGCAGTCCCTCGGGCTCTGGAAACACCATATATTTT.

J is TRBJ2-7 and V is TRBV6-5; 7 nucleotides line up with TRBD1. V dropped 4 bases and J dropped 2; count of bases not matched to a gene: 5. The CDR3 has 14 amino acids. The germline gives CDR1 MNHEY, CDR2 SVGAGI. This CDR3 reads CASSLGTAAYEQYF. The CDR3, as DNA: TGTGCCAGCAGTTTGGGGACAGCAGCCTACGAGCAGTACTTC.

The gene calls are TRBV6-6 and TRBJ2-3; tentatively, D is TRBD1 (5 bases). This CDR3 is built from 16 residues. V was pared by 1 base and J by 1 base, with 12 bases between. Germline V gives CDR1 MNHNY, CDR2 SVGAGI (reference sequence). The CDR3 region has the DNA TGTGCCAGCAGTTACTTCTCCTGGGGCCGCACAGATACGCAGTATTTT. Protein: CASSYFSWGRTDTQYF.

CDR3 DNA: TGTGCCTGGAGTGGTCGGCAGGGGGGAACTAATGAAAAACTGTTTTTT. This gives the protein CAWSGRQGGTNEKLFF. The chain has TRBV30 and TRBJ1-4; 7 bases agree with TRBD1. This CDR3 has 16 amino acids. V gave up 1 base and J gave up 1 base; unmatched junction bases: 6. The germline V gene encodes CDR1 GTSNPN and CDR2 SVGIG (reference sequence).

For the CDR3, the DNA is TGTGCCAGCAGCGCTGGGACAGACTCCTACGAGCAGTACTTC. Translated: CASSAGTDSYEQYF. The chain links TRBV7-6 to TRBJ2-7; 7 bases map to TRBD1. V shed 5 bases and J 0 bases; nucleotides not matched to a gene: 4. The CDR3 loop spans 14 amino acids. Germline V CDR1 and CDR2: SGHVS, FNYEAQ.

V is TRBV4-1 and J is TRBJ2-7; 8 nucleotides agree with TRBD2. Germline trimming cut 0 bases from V and 3 bases from J; bases unmatched to any gene: 4. CDR3 length equals 15 residues. CDR1 is MGHRA and CDR2 is YSYEKL in the germline V gene. The CDR3 DNA reads TGCGCCAGCAGCCAAGAGCCAGCGGGAGACTACGAGCAGTACTTC. Amino acid sequence: CASSQEPAGDYEQYF.